The clone carrying this T cell receptor beta chain was seen more than once but under ten times. Each cDNA molecule carried a unique molecular identifier. TCRdb re-analysed the 5' RACE reads in MiXCR, keeping a single row per CDR3 protein. The sample shows some 75,000 distinct CDR3 sequences, roughly an eighth of them seen only once. The entry originates in a study of early T cells in non-severe SARS-CoV-2 infection. Across the whole study: The authors sequenced bulk RNA from unsorted whole blood, leaving chains unpaired.

This CDR3 is 16 amino acids long. Germline CDR1 reads MNHEY; CDR2 reads SMNVEV (reference sequence). V dropped 5 bases and J dropped 5 bases, with 21 bases sitting between them. This chain connects TRBV27 to TRBJ1-1, with a tentative D call TRBD1 (6 bases). This receptor was identified in an adult who was a healthcare worker with PCR-confirmed SARS-CoV-2 infection or an uninfected control (not recorded which). Sequences were obtained from whole blood. Here the CDR3 reads CASSLKSGATGTEAFF. DNA of the CDR3: TGTGCCAGCAGTCTAAAGTCGGGGGCCACGGGGACTGAAGCTTTCTTT.